These 20 T cell receptor beta chains share one sample of origin, sequenced in a study of shared clonotypes between healthy human individuals. The table came from immunoSEQ multiplex PCR; TCRdb's copy has only in-frame clones and leaves some out. The table records approximately 2.5 million clones, 80% to 95% of them present only once. Sequencing used naive CD4+ T cells from PBMCs. As for subset: CD45RA+ positively selected. These receptor sequences come from a man in his late teens or twenties in good health. Some clones in this sample may be carry-over from other donors' samples.

The rearrangement uses TRBV29-1 and TRBJ2-1; 9 bases agree with TRBD1. Germline V lookup: CDR1 SQVTM, CDR2 ANQGSEA. V lost 6 bases to trimming and J lost 9 bases; unmatched junction nucleotides: 3. The CDR3 is 11 residues long. This CDR3 is CSVIQGAEQFF. The CDR3, as DNA: TGCAGCGTGATACAGGGGGCTGAGCAGTTCTTC.

This clone was observed a few times. Additional DNA sequences in this sample encode the identical CDR3. This chain joins TRBV4-2 and TRBJ2-7, with TRBD2 identical over 7 bases. The CDR3 extends over 14 amino acids. The J segment lost 3 bases and the V segment lost 0 bases, leaving 2 bases of the junction unmatched. Germline V gives CDR1 LGHNA, CDR2 YNFKEQ. CDR3 in DNA: TGTGCCAGCAGCCAAGATAGGACTAGCTACGAGCAGTACTTC. Its translation: CASSQDRTSYEQYF.

This clone was seen only once. The chain uses TRBV19 and TRBJ1-2, with a possible D match to TRBD1 (5 bases). Trimming shortened V by 5 bases and J by 0 bases, and 10 bases separated the two germline ends. Germline CDR1 and CDR2: LNHDA and SQIVND (reference sequence). The CDR3 sequence is 14 residues long. This CDR3 reads CASSGRGANYGYTF. CDR3 sequence (DNA): TGTGCCAGTAGTGGGAGAGGGGCTAACTATGGCTACACCTTC.

Regarding this clone: Other DNA sequences from this sample encode an identical CDR3 as well. This rearrangement joins TRBV29-1 to TRBJ2-5; 8 bases are a match to TRBD1. Trimming removed 7 bases from V and 2 bases from J; junction bases left unmatched: 6. The germline gives CDR1 SQVTM, CDR2 ANQGSEA. The CDR3 loop spans 13 amino acids. CDR3 loop: CSAAGQAQETQYF. The CDR3, as DNA: TGCAGCGCTGCGGGACAGGCGCAAGAGACCCAGTACTTC. Full variable domain (outside the CDR3, taken from reference TRBV29-1 and TRBJ2-5): SAVISQKPSRDICQRGTSLTIQCQVDSQVTMMFWYRQQPGQSLTLIATANQGSEATYESGFVIDKFPISRPNLTFSTLTVSNMSPEDSSIYLCSAAGQAQETQYFGPGTRLLVL.

The rearrangement joins TRBV6-6 to TRBJ2-4; possibly TRBD1 for D (5 bases). From germline, CDR1 is MNHNY and CDR2 SVGAGI (reference sequence). The CDR3 runs 15 residues. Trimming pared 0 bases from V and 7 bases from J, leaving 13 bases between. CDR3 sequence reads: CASSYSAGLGNIQYF. CDR3 sequence (DNA): TGTGCCAGCAGTTACTCTGCAGGGCTGGGTAACATTCAGTACTTC.

In this sample, this clone turned up once. This chain uses TRBV10-3 with TRBJ2-3; no firm D call. Germline V gene lookup returns CDR1 ENHRY and CDR2 SYGVKD. The germline V and J ends were trimmed by 2 bases and 3 bases, with 12 bases remaining between them. CDR3 length: 15 amino acids. The CDR3 is CAISEGVRVTDTQYF. The DNA of the CDR3 is TGTGCCATCAGTGAGGGCGTAAGGGTTACAGATACGCAGTATTTT.

This clone was detected a few times. This chain joins TRBV6-5 and TRBJ1-1, with D perhaps TRBD1 (6 bases). Trimming stripped 6 bases from V and 8 bases from J, with 13 bases between. This CDR3 comprises 12 residues. Per the germline V gene, CDR1 is MNHEY and CDR2 is SVGAGI. This CDR3 reads CASRSHTGEAFF. CDR3 nucleotide sequence: TGTGCCAGCAGATCCCACACAGGGGAAGCTTTCTTT.

The V gene is TRBV6-1, the J gene TRBJ2-2; D unresolved. The germline gives CDR1 MNHNS, CDR2 SASEGT. V lost 7 bases and J lost 5, with 14 bases in between. CDR3 length equals 14 residues. As DNA, the CDR3 is TGTGCCAGCACACAGAGGATATGGACCGGGGAGCTGTTTTTT. This codes for CASTQRIWTGELFF.

This clone was seen just once. The chain is built from TRBV29-1 and TRBJ2-7; 7 bases line up with TRBD1. This CDR3 region has 13 residues. Trimming at V came to 7 bases and at J to 1 base, leaving 7 bases not matched to a gene. Germline CDR1 is SQVTM and CDR2 is ANQGSEA. As DNA, the CDR3 is TGCAGCGGGTACAGGGGCAGGTCCTACGAGCAGTACTTC. Its translation: CSGYRGRSYEQYF.

Worth noting for this clone: This specimen includes other DNA sequences encoding the same CDR3. The gene calls are TRBV30 and TRBJ1-1; tentative D call: TRBD1 (5 bases). With 1 base removed from V and 2 bases from J, the gap between germline ends came to 8 bases. The germline CDR1 and CDR2 sequences are GTSNPN and SVGIG (reference sequence). The length of the CDR3 is 13 residues. CDR3 DNA: TGTGCCTGGAGTGCCGGGGCAAACACTGAAGCTTTCTTT. Its protein product is CAWSAGANTEAFF.

The V call is TRBV28, the J call TRBJ2-7; D is undetermined. The germline V and J ends were trimmed by 3 bases and 6 bases, with 9 bases remaining between them. Germline CDR1 MDHEN, CDR2 SYDVKM. The CDR3 sequence is 12 residues long. The CDR3 bases are TGTGCCAGCAGTTTCCGACCGGGCGAGCAGTACTTC. Its protein product is CASSFRPGEQYF. Looking up the rest from reference TRBV28 and TRBJ2-7 gives the full variable domain: DVKVTQSSRYLVKRTGEKVFLECVQDMDHENMFWYRQDPGLGLRLIYFSYDVKMKEKGDIPEGYSVSREKKERFSLILESASTNQTSMYLCASSFRPGEQYFGPGTRLTVT.

This chain joins TRBV7-8 and TRBJ2-5, with D perhaps given as TRBD1 or TRBD2 (5 bases each). CDR3 length: 16 residues. Germline CDR1 and CDR2: SGHVS and FQNEAQ. Deletions cut 1 base from V and 2 bases from J, with 14 bases between. CDR3: CASSLGGRGDQETQYF. CDR3 sequence (DNA): TGTGCCAGCAGCTTAGGGGGACGAGGAGATCAAGAGACCCAGTACTTC.

The CDR3 region is CAISEGARGYSNTGELFF. CDR3 sequence (DNA): TGTGCCATCAGTGAGGGGGCCAGGGGCTACTCGAACACCGGGGAGCTGTTTTTT. The rearrangement uses TRBV10-3 and TRBJ2-2; D perhaps matches TRBD1 (6 bases). V dropped 2 bases and J dropped 0 bases, with 16 bases sitting between them. This CDR3 has 18 residues. Germline CDR1 ENHRY, CDR2 SYGVKD.

CDR3 residues: CASSGDRDGLFF. The CDR3 DNA sequence: TGTGCCAGCAGTGGGGACAGGGATGGACTGTTTTTT. The V and J genes are TRBV28 and TRBJ1-4; TRBD1 aligns across 9 bases. CDR3 length: 12 amino acids. The germline gives CDR1 MDHEN, CDR2 SYDVKM. Trimming took 5 bases from V and 13 from J; bases not matched to a gene: 5. The complete variable domain, with remaining parts taken from reference TRBV28 and TRBJ1-4, reads DVKVTQSSRYLVKRTGEKVFLECVQDMDHENMFWYRQDPGLGLRLIYFSYDVKMKEKGDIPEGYSVSREKKERFSLILESASTNQTSMYLCASSGDRDGLFFGSGTQLSVL.

The V gene is TRBV29-1, the J gene TRBJ2-3; D not resolved. The CDR3 totals 11 residues. CDR1 is SQVTM and CDR2 is ANQGSEA in the germline V gene. The V end lost 8 bases, the J end lost 5 bases, and 11 bases lay between the germline ends. The CDR3 sequence is CSTRTGDTQYF. The CDR3 DNA follows: TGCAGCACCCGGACGGGAGATACGCAGTATTTT.

The CDR3 spells CATSRDPGPETEAFF. CDR3 in DNA: TGTGCCACCAGCAGAGACCCGGGACCGGAGACTGAAGCTTTCTTT. The chain has TRBV15 and TRBJ1-1, with a possible D match to TRBD1 (5 bases). V was shortened by 0 bases and J by 5 bases, with 13 bases between the two germline ends. CDR3 length: 15 amino acids. CDR1 and CDR2 (germline): LNHNV, YYDKDF (reference sequence).

The chain uses TRBV5-1 and TRBJ2-2; 9 bases match TRBD2. The CDR3 runs 15 residues. The V segment lost 6 bases and the J segment 0 bases; nucleotides outside the gene matches: 3. Looked up from germline, CDR1 is SGHRS and CDR2 is YFSETQ. CDR3 in DNA: TGCGCCAGCAATCTAGCGGGAACGAACACCGGGGAGCTGTTTTTT. Translation: CASNLAGTNTGELFF.

The chain has TRBV6-1 and TRBJ1-2; no clear D. V lost 10 bases and J 9 bases, leaving 21 bases between the germline ends. The CDR3 is 13 residues long. Germline CDR1 MNHNS, CDR2 SASEGT. For the CDR3, the DNA is TGTGCCACCTTAAGTGGAGGGAGCAAGAGCTACACCTTC. This translates into CATLSGGSKSYTF.

On this clone itself: This sample also contains other DNA sequences that code for the same CDR3. The chain links TRBV7-3 to TRBJ1-1; D is unclear. Germline V gene data show CDR1 as SGHTA and CDR2 as FQGTGA. V was pared by 2 bases and J by 0 bases, with 4 bases between. The CDR3 consists of 13 residues. Here the CDR3 reads CASSLSVNTEAFF. CDR3 nucleotide sequence: TGTGCCAGCAGCTTATCGGTGAACACTGAAGCTTTCTTT.

The rearrangement joins TRBV9 to TRBJ2-7; D is ambiguous. Trimming cost V 4 bases and J 7 bases, with 15 bases left between them. The germline gives CDR1 SGDLS, CDR2 YYNGEE. CDR3 length: 13 amino acids. CDR3 in DNA: TGTGCCAGCAGCCCGGGCCTGAGTCGGGAGCAGTACTTC. Translated, it gives CASSPGLSREQYF.